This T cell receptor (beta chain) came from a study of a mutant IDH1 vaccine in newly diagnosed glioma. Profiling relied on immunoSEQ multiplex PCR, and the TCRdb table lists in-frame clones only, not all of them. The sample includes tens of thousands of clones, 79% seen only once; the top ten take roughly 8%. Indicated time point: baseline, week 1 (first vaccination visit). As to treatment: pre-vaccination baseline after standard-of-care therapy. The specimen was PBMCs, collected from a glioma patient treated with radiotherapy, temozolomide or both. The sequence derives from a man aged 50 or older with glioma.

CDR3 in amino acids: CASSYFPRDEKLFF. CDR3 coding DNA: TGTGCCAGCAGTTACTTCCCGAGGGATGAAAAACTGTTTTTT. J is TRBJ1-4 and V is TRBV6-5; no reliable D call. CDR1 and CDR2 (germline): MNHEY, SVGAGI. Trimming took off 1 base at V and 6 bases at J, with 9 bases between the two ends. This CDR3 contains 14 residues.